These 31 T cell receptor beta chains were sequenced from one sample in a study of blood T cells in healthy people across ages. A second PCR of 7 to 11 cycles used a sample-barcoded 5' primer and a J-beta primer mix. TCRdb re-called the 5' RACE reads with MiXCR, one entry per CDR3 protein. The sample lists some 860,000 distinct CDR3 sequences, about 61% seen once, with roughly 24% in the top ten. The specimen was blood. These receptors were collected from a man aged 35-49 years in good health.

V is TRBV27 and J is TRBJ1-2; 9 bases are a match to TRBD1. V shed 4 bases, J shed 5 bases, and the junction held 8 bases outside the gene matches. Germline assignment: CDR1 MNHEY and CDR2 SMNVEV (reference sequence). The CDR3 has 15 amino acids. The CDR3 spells CASSSAQGALYGYTF. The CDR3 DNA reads TGTGCCAGCAGTTCGGCACAGGGGGCCCTTTATGGCTACACCTTC.

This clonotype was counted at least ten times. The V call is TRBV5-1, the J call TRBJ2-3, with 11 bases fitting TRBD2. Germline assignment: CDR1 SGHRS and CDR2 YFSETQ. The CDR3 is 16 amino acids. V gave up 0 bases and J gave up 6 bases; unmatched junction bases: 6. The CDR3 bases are TGCGCCAGCAGCTTGGAGGCTAGCGGGGGGCTTGATACGCAGTATTTT. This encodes CASSLEASGGLDTQYF.

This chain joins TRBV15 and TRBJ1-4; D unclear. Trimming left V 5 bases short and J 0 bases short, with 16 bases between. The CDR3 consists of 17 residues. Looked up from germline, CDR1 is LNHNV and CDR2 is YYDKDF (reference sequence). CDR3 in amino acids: CATSPRGVVATNEKLFF. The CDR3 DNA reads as TGTGCCACCAGCCCCCGTGGGGTCGTAGCAACTAATGAAAAACTGTTTTTT.

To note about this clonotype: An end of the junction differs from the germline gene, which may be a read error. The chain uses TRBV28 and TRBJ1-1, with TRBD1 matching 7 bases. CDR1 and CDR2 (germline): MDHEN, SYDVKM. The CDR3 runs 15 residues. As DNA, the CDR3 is TGCGCCAGCCCCGGATCAGGGGGATTGAACACTGAAGCTTTCTTT. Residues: CASPGSGGLNTEAFF. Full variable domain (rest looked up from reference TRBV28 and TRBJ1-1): DVKVTQSSRYLVKRTGEKVFLECVQDMDHENMFWYRQDPGLGLRLIYFSYDVKMKEKGDIPEGYSVSREKKERFSLILESASTNQTSMYLCASPGSGGLNTEAFFGQGTRLTVV.

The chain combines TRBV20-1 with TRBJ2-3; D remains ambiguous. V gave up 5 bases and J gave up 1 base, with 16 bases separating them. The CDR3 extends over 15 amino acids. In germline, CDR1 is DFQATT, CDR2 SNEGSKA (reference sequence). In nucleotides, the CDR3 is TGCAGTGCTCAGGAGCGAGTCGCGGGCACAGATACGCAGTATTTT. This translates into CSAQERVAGTDTQYF.

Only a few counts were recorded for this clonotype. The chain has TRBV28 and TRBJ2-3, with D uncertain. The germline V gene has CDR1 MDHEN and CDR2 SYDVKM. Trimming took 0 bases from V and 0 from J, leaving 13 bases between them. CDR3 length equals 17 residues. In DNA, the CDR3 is TGTGCCAGCAGTTTATGGGGTCAGAGACCTAGCACAGATACGCAGTATTTT. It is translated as CASSLWGQRPSTDTQYF.

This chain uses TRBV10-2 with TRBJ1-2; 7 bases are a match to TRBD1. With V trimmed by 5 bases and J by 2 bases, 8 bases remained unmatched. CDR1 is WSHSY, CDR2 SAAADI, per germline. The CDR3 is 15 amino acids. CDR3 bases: TGCGCCAGCAGTTTGACAGGGCCCGCCAACTATGGCTACACCTTC. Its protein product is CASSLTGPANYGYTF.

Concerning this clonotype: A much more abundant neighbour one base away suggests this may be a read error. Written as DNA, the CDR3 is TGTGCTAGTGGTTTTGAGGAGACCCAGTACTTC. Its protein product is CASGFEETQYF. The chain combines TRBV12-5 with TRBJ2-5; D is unclear. Germline CDR1 and CDR2: LGHNT and FRNRAP. The CDR3 consists of 11 residues. Trimming took off 3 bases at V and 5 bases at J, with 4 bases between the two ends.

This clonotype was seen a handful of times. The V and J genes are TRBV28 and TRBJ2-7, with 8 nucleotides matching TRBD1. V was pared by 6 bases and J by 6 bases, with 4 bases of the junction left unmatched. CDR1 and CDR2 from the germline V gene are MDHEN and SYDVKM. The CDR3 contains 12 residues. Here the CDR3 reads CASRRTGSEQYF. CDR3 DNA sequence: TGTGCCAGCAGGCGGACAGGGAGCGAGCAGTACTTC.

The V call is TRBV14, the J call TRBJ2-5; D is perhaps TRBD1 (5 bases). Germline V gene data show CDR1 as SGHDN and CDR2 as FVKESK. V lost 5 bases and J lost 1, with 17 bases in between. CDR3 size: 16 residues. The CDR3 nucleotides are TGTGCCAGCAGCGCCGGTGGGGCCCCCATCCAAGAGACCCAGTACTTC. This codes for CASSAGGAPIQETQYF.

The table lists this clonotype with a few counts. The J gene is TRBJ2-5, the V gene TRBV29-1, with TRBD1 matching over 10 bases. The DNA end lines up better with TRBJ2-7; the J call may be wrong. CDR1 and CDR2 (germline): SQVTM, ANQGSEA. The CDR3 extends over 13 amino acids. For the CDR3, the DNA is TGCAGCGTTGCCCGGACAGGGGGGGACGAGCAGTACTTC. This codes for CSVARTGGDEQYF.

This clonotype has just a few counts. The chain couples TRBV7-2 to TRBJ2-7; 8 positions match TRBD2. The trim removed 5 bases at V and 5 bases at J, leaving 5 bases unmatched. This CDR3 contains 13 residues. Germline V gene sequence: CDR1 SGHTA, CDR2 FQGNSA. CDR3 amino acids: CASSRDSGNEQYF. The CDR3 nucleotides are TGTGCCAGCAGCCGGGATAGCGGGAACGAGCAGTACTTC.

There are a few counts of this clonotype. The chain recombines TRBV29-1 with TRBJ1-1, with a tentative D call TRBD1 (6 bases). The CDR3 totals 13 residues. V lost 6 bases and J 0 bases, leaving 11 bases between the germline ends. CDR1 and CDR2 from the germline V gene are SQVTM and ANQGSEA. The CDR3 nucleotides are TGCAGCGTGGCGCCAGGGGTGAACACTGAAGCTTTCTTT. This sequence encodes CSVAPGVNTEAFF.

The CDR3 spells CSASPPGVRGVWQNQPQHF. The CDR3 coding sequence is TGCAGTGCTAGTCCTCCGGGTGTCAGGGGGGTTTGGCAGAATCAGCCCCAGCATTTT. This chain uses TRBV20-1 with TRBJ1-5; TRBD1 matches 7 bases. The CDR3 extends over 19 amino acids. CDR1 is DFQATT and CDR2 is SNEGSKA in the germline V gene (reference sequence). Unmatched junction bases numbered 21, after V lost 3 bases and J lost 4 bases.

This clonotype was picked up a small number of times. The CDR3: CASSQDLRETQYF. The CDR3 DNA follows: TGCGCCAGCAGCCAAGATTTGCGAGAGACCCAGTACTTC. The chain couples TRBV4-3 to TRBJ2-5; D unresolved. The CDR3 consists of 13 residues. V was shortened by 0 bases and J by 4 bases, with 6 bases between the two germline ends. The germline V gene has CDR1 LGHNA and CDR2 YSLEER.

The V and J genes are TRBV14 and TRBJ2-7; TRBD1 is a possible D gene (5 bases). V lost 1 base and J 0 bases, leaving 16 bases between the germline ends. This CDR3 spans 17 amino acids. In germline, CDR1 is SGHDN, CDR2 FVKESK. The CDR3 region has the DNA TGTGCCAGCAGCCAAGTGTCCGCCAGGGATGTCTCCTACGAGCAGTACTTC. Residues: CASSQVSARDVSYEQYF.

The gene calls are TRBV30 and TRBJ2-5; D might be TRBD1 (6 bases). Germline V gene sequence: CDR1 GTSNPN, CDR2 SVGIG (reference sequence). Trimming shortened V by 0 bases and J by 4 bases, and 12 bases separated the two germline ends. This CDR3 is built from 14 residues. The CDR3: CAWSVSSRGETQYF. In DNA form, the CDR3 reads TGTGCCTGGAGTGTAAGCTCCAGGGGAGAGACCCAGTACTTC.

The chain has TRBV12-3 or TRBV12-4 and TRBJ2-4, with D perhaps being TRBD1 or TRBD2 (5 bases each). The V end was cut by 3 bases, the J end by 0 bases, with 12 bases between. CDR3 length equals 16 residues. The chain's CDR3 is CASSFKGSKAKNIQYF. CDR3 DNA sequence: TGTGCCAGCAGTTTTAAGGGGAGCAAAGCCAAAAACATTCAGTACTTC.

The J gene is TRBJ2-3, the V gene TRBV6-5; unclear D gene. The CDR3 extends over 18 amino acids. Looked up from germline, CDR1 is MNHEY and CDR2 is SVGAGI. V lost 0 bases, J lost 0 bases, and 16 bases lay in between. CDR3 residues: CASSYSNPFGFSTDTQYF. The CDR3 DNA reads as TGTGCCAGCAGTTACTCGAACCCTTTCGGGTTTAGCACAGATACGCAGTATTTT.

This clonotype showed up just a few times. The CDR3 DNA sequence: TGTGCCAGCAGGCCACTAGGGGGGGCCACAGATACGCAGTATTTT. This gives the protein CASRPLGGATDTQYF. The rearrangement uses TRBV7-2 and TRBJ2-3, with D possibly TRBD2 on 7 matching bases. The V and J ends lost 6 bases and 2 bases respectively, with 15 bases between them. Germline V lookup: CDR1 SGHTA, CDR2 FQGNSA. This CDR3 is 15 amino acids long. Full variable domain (remainder filled in from reference TRBV7-2 and TRBJ2-3): GAGVSQSPSNKVTEKGKDVELRCDPISGHTALYWYRQSLGQGLEFLIYFQGNSAPDKSGLPSDRFSAERTGGSVSTLTIQRTQQEDSAVYLCASRPLGGATDTQYFGPGTRLTVL.

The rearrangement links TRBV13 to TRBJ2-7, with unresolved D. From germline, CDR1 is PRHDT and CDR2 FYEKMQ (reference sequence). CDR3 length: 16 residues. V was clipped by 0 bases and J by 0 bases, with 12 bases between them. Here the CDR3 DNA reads TGTGCCAGCAGCTTAGGCGGGCCGGAGAGCTCCTACGAGCAGTACTTC. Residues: CASSLGGPESSYEQYF.

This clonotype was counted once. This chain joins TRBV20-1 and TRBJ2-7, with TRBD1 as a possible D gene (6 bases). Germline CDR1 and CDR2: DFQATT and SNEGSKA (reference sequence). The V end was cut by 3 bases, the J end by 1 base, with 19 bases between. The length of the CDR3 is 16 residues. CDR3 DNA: TGCAGTGCTAGGTCAAAAGTACAGGGTTGGTCCTACGAGCAGTACTTC. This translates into CSARSKVQGWSYEQYF.

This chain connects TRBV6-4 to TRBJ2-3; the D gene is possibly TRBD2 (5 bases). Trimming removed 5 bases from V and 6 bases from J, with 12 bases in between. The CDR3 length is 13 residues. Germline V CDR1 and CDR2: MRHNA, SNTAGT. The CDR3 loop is CASSRTRSDTQYF. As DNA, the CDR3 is TGTGCCAGCAGTCGCACTAGATCTGATACGCAGTATTTT.

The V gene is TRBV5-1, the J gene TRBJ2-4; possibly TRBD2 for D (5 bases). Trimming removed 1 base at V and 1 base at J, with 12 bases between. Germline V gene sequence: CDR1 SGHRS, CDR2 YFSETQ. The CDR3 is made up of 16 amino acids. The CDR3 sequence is CASSLTPGRAKNIQYF. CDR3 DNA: TGCGCCAGCAGCTTGACACCGGGAAGGGCCAAAAACATTCAGTACTTC.

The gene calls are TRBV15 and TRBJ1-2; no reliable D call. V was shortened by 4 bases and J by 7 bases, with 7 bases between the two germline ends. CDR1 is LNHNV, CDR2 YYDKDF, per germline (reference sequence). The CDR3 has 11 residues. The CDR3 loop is CATSTYSGYTF. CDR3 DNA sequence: TGTGCCACCAGCACGTACAGTGGCTACACCTTC.

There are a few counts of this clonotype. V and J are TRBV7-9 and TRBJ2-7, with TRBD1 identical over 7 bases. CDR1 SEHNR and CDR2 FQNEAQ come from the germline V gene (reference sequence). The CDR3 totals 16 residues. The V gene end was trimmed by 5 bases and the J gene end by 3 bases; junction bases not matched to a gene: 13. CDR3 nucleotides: TGTGCCAGCAGCCCGAGCGACAGGGAGACATACTACGAGCAGTACTTC. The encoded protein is CASSPSDRETYYEQYF.

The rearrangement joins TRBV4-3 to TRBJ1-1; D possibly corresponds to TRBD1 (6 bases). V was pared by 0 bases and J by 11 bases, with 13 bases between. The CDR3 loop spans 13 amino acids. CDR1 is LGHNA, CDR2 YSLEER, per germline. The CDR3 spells CASSQDRGQGAFF. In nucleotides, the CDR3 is TGCGCCAGCAGCCAAGACCGAGGTCAGGGGGCTTTCTTT.

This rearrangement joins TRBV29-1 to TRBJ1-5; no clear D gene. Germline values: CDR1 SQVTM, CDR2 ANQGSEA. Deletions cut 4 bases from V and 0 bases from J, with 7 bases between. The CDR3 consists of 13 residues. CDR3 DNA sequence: TGCAGCGTTGGGGTTTATAGCAATCAGCCCCAGCATTTT. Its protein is CSVGVYSNQPQHF.

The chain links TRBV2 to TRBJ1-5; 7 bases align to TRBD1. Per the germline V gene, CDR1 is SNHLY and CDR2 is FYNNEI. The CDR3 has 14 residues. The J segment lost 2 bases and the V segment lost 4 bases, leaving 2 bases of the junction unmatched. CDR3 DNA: TGTGCCAGCAGTGTCGACAGGGGCAATCAGCCCCAGCATTTT. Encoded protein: CASSVDRGNQPQHF. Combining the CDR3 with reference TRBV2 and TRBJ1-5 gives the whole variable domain EPEVTQTPSHQVTQMGQEVILRCVPISNHLYFYWYRQILGQKVEFLVSFYNNEISEKSEIFDDQFSVERPDGSNFTLKIRSTKLEDSAMYFCASSVDRGNQPQHFGDGTRLSIL.

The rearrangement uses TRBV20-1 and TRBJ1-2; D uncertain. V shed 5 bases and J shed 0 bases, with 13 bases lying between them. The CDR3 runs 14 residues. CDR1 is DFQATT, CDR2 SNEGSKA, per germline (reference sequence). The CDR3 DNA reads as TGCAGTGCTGGAGCCCCGGCTGCTAACTATGGCTACACCTTC. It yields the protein CSAGAPAANYGYTF.

The CDR3 DNA sequence: TGCGCCAGCACCCTGGGTAGCGGGGGGTACAATGAGCAGTACTTC. Residues: CASTLGSGGYNEQYF. The gene calls are TRBV5-1 and TRBJ2-7; the match to TRBD2 covers 10 bases. CDR3 size: 15 residues. Trimming took 6 bases from V and 7 from J; bases not matched to a gene: 13. CDR1 and CDR2 from the germline V gene are SGHRS and YFSETQ.